The T cell receptor (beta chain) described here comes from a study of graft-versus-host responses after intestinal transplantation. The germline V gene has CDR1 SGHRS and CDR2 YFSETQ. Trimming cost V 5 bases and J 3 bases; bases outside gene matches: 6. CDR3 length: 16 residues. Clones were read by immunoSEQ multiplex PCR, and TCRdb kept only the in-frame ones, dropping some. The profile shows 14,000 or so clones, under 40% of them singletons. The plating included 200,000 irradiated, violet-dye-labeled stimulator cells together with 200,000 CFSE-labeled responder cells. Responder cells that were proliferating and CFSE-low, both CD3+CD4+ and CD3+CD8+, were sorted after the reaction.

The sequence was obtained from a human patient who received an intestinal transplant. Sample: alloreactive CD8+ T cells from a mixed lymphocyte reaction culture, taken before intestinal transplant. As for subset: CFSE-low proliferating T cells sorted from roughly six-day pre-transplant mixed lymphocyte reaction (GvH or HvG direction). This rearrangement joins TRBV5-1 to TRBJ2-3, with 13 bases aligning to TRBD2. The CDR3 DNA is TGCGCCAGCAGGTTCGGACTAGCGGGAGATACAGATACGCAGTATTTT. Residues: CASRFGLAGDTDTQYF.